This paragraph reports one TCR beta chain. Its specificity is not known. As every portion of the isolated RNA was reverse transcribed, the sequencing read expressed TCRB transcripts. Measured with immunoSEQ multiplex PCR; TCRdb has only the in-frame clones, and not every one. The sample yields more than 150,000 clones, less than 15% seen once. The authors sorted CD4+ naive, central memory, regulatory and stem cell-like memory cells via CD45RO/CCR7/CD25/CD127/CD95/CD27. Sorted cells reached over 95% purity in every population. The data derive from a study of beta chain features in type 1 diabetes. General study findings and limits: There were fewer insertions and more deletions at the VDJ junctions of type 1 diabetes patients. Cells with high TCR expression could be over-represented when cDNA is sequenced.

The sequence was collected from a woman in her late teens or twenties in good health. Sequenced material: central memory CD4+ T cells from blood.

CDR3 sequence reads: CASIRQGSMNTEAFF. For the CDR3, the DNA is TGTGCCAGCATTCGACAGGGGAGTATGAACACTGAAGCTTTCTTT. V and J are TRBV7-2 and TRBJ1-1; 8 bases are a match to TRBD1. The V gene end was trimmed by 7 bases and the J gene end by 0 bases; junction bases not matched to a gene: 7. The CDR3 is made up of 15 amino acids. Germline lookup yields CDR1 SGHTA and CDR2 FQGNSA.